The clone carrying this T cell receptor (beta chain) was recorded a few times. Its antigen is currently unknown. This CDR3 has 15 amino acids. CDR1 is WNHNN and CDR2 is SYGVQD in the germline V gene (reference sequence). V lost 7 bases and J 0 bases, leaving 13 bases between the germline ends. TCRdb keeps only in-frame clones here, not all; method: immunoSEQ multiplex PCR. Among 7,000 to 9,000 clones listed, around 55% were seen once. The entry originates in a study of tumor-infiltrating lymphocytes in localized non-small cell lung cancer. General study findings and limits: IM1 and IM2 tumors showed no difference in T-cell fraction.

The chain couples TRBV10-1 to TRBJ1-5; no definite D call. This receptor was taken from a human donor with non-small cell lung cancer. Sequenced input: lung tumor tissue. CDR3: CASIPRRDSNQPQHF. CDR3 sequence (DNA): TGCGCCAGCATTCCCCGGAGGGATAGCAATCAGCCCCAGCATTTT.